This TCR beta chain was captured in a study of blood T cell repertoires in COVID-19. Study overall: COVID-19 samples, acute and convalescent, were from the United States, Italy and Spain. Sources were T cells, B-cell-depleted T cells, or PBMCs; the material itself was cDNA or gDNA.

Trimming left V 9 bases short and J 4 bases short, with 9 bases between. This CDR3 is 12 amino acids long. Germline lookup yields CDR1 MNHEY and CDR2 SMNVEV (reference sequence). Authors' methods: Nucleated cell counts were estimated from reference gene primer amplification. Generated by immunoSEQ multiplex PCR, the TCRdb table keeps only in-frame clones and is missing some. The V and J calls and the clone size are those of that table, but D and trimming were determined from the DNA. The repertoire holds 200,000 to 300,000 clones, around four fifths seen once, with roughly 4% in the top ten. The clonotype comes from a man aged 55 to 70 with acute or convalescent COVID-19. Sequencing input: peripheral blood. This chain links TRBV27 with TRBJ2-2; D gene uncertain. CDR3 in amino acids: CASKEFTGELFF. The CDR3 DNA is TGTGCCAGTAAGGAGTTCACCGGGGAGCTGTTTTTT.